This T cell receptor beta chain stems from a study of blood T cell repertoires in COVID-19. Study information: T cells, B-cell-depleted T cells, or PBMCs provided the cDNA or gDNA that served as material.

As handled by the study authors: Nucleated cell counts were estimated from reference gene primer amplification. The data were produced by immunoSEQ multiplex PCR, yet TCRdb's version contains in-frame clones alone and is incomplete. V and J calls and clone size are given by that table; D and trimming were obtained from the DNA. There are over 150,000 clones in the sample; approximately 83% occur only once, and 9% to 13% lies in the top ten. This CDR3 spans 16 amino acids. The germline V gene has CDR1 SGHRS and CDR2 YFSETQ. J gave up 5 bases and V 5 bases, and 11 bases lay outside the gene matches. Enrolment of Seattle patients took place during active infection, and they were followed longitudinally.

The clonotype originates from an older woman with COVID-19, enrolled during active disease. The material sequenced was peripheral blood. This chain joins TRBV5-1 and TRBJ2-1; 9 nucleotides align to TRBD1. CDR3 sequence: CASRRAGTGNNNEQFF. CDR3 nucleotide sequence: TGCGCCAGCAGGCGCGCCGGGACAGGGAACAACAATGAGCAGTTCTTC. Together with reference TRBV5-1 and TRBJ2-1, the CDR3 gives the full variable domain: KAGVTQTPRYLIKTRGQQVTLSCSPISGHRSVSWYQQTPGQGLQFLFEYFSETQRNKGNFPGRFSGRQFSNSRSEMNVSTLELGDSALYLCASRRAGTGNNNEQFFGPGTRLTVL.